The 14 T cell receptor beta chains listed next were all sequenced from one sample in a study of vaccination and CD4 T cells after COVID-19. Researchers used the Oncomine TCR Beta short-read assay to sequence DNA from cultured CD4+ T cells. TCRdb passed the PCR reads through MiXCR, listing each CDR3 protein once. Of 8,500 to 10,000 distinct CDR3 sequences in the sample, 45% are singletons; the top ten hold approximately 12%. No antigen has been identified for these receptors. Treatment reported: approximately nine-day PBMC culture with coronavirus spike peptide pools or control peptides (ViraFEST assay). The sequencing input was CD4+ T cells from blood, cultured in vitro. These receptors were obtained from a human donor who had recovered from COVID-19.

J is TRBJ1-2 and V is TRBV5-5, with 9 bases lining up with TRBD1. The CDR3 contains 17 residues. Germline V gene lookup returns CDR1 SGHKS and CDR2 YYEKEE (reference sequence). V shed 3 bases, J shed 4 bases, and the junction held 13 bases outside the gene matches. The CDR3 spells CASSYTGTGLGSYGYTF. The CDR3 DNA is TGTGCCAGCAGCTACACCGGGACAGGGTTAGGGTCCTATGGCTACACCTTC.

This clonotype was found a few times. The rearrangement joins TRBV9 to TRBJ1-2; D gene uncertain. The CDR3 loop spans 15 amino acids. Per germline, CDR1 SGDLS and CDR2 YYNGEE. Trimming stripped 3 bases from V and 2 bases from J, with 14 bases between. CDR3 sequence reads: CASSASRSANYGYTF. The DNA of the CDR3 is TGTGCCAGCAGCGCCTCCAGGTCGGCAAACTATGGCTACACCTTC.

In this sample, this clonotype turned up a few times. The rearrangement links TRBV7-8 to TRBJ2-5; D unclear. Germline CDR1 reads SGHVS; CDR2 reads FQNEAQ. This CDR3 comprises 10 residues. Between the trimmed V and J ends, which lost 5 bases and 2 bases, there was a span of 0 bases. The CDR3 nucleotides read TGTGCCAGCAGCCAAGAGACCCAGTACTTC. It specifies CASSQETQYF.

The rearrangement joins TRBV5-1 to TRBJ1-3, with 8 bases matching TRBD1. There are 15 residues in the CDR3. V dropped 3 bases and J dropped 2; count of bases not matched to a gene: 4. Germline loops: CDR1 SGHRS, CDR2 YFSETQ. CDR3 coding DNA: TGCGCCAGCAGCTATGGACAGGGAACTGGAAACACCATATATTTT. As protein: CASSYGQGTGNTIYF.

This clonotype was recorded once. The chain uses TRBV2 and TRBJ2-5; D is unresolved. This CDR3 has 11 amino acids. V lost 2 bases to trimming and J lost 7 bases, with 5 bases between them. CDR1 is SNHLY, CDR2 FYNNEI, per germline. The CDR3 nucleotides read TGTGCCAGCAGTGAATTAGGGACCCAGTACTTC. As protein: CASSELGTQYF.

The chain carries TRBV19 and TRBJ1-5, with TRBD1 identical over 7 bases. The CDR3 is 14 residues long. Germline V gives CDR1 LNHDA, CDR2 SQIVND (reference sequence). V lost 5 bases, J lost 4 bases, and 5 bases stayed unmatched. CDR3 coding DNA: TGTGCCAGTAGTCCTCGGGACAGAAATCAGCCCCAGCATTTT. This gives the protein CASSPRDRNQPQHF.

This clonotype was seen more than once but under ten times. The CDR3: CASSLRQGARGYTF. The CDR3 bases are TGTGCCAGCAGTTTACGGCAGGGGGCGCGTGGCTACACCTTC. The chain carries TRBV12-3 or TRBV12-4 and TRBJ1-2, with 8 bases fitting TRBD1. This CDR3 is 14 amino acids long. V shed 2 bases and J 7 bases; nucleotides not matched to a gene: 6.

The gene calls are TRBV19 and TRBJ1-6; D is possibly TRBD1 (5 bases). The V end was cut by 0 bases, the J end by 0 bases, with 15 bases between. Germline V gene data show CDR1 as LNHDA and CDR2 as SQIVND (reference sequence). This CDR3 contains 19 residues. The CDR3 sequence is CASSIDSRGPSSYNSPLHF. The CDR3 DNA reads TGTGCCAGTAGTATAGATTCTAGGGGACCGAGCTCCTATAATTCACCCCTCCACTTT.

The CDR3 DNA is TGCGCCAGCAGCTACACAGGGGGCACTGAAGCTTTCTTT. This codes for CASSYTGGTEAFF. The chain recombines TRBV5-1 with TRBJ1-1, with 8 bases matching TRBD1. Germline CDR1 is SGHRS and CDR2 is YFSETQ. The V gene end was trimmed by 3 bases and the J gene end by 4 bases; junction bases not matched to a gene: 2. The CDR3 spans 13 residues.

The sample holds a few counts of this clonotype. This chain links TRBV15 with TRBJ1-5, with 8 bases fitting TRBD1. With V trimmed by 5 bases and J by 5 bases, 8 bases remained unmatched. Germline assignment: CDR1 LNHNV and CDR2 YYDKDF (reference sequence). CDR3 length: 15 amino acids. The CDR3 sequence is CATSRTADRDQPQHF. The CDR3 DNA follows: TGTGCCACCAGCCGAACCGCGGACAGGGATCAGCCCCAGCATTTT. Supplemented by reference TRBV15 and TRBJ1-5, the full variable domain reads DAMVIQNPRYQVTQFGKPVTLSCSQTLNHNVMYWYQQKSSQAPKLLFHYYDKDFNNEADTPDNFQSRRPNTSFCFLDIRSPGLGDTAMYLCATSRTADRDQPQHFGDGTRLSIL.

This clonotype was counted only a few times. The rearrangement links TRBV7-2 to TRBJ2-5; 12 nucleotides match TRBD2. The length of the CDR3 is 16 residues. V lost 5 bases to trimming and J lost 2 bases; unmatched junction nucleotides: 6. In germline, CDR1 is SGHTA, CDR2 FQGNSA. The CDR3: CASSPSSGGAQETQYF. As DNA, the CDR3 is TGTGCCAGCAGCCCTTCTAGCGGGGGGGCTCAAGAGACCCAGTACTTC.

The rearrangement links TRBV19 to TRBJ2-7; 7 bases match TRBD1. The CDR3 is made up of 15 amino acids. CDR1 and CDR2 (germline): LNHDA, SQIVND (reference sequence). J was trimmed by 3 bases and V by 5 bases; bases with no gene match: 10. The CDR3 sequence is CASSRTARGFYEQYF. The CDR3 nucleotides read TGTGCCAGTAGTCGCACGGCCAGGGGGTTCTACGAGCAGTACTTC.

This clonotype was observed a handful of times. V gene TRBV10-3 combines with J gene TRBJ1-2; D gene uncertain. V gave up 0 bases and J gave up 8 bases, with 13 bases separating them. The CDR3 contains 14 residues. Germline V gene sequence: CDR1 ENHRY, CDR2 SYGVKD. CDR3 sequence (DNA): TGTGCCATCAGTGAGTCGGGTATTGCTGAGGGCTACACCTTC. Its protein product is CAISESGIAEGYTF.

The V call is TRBV24-1, the J call TRBJ2-5; either TRBD1 or TRBD2 may supply D (6 bases each). This CDR3 spans 15 amino acids. Trimming removed 5 bases at V and 2 bases at J, with 14 bases between. Germline V gives CDR1 KGHDR, CDR2 SFDVKD. The CDR3 protein is CATSAPGGLQETQYF. The CDR3 region has the DNA TGTGCCACCAGTGCCCCTGGGGGGCTGCAAGAGACCCAGTACTTC.